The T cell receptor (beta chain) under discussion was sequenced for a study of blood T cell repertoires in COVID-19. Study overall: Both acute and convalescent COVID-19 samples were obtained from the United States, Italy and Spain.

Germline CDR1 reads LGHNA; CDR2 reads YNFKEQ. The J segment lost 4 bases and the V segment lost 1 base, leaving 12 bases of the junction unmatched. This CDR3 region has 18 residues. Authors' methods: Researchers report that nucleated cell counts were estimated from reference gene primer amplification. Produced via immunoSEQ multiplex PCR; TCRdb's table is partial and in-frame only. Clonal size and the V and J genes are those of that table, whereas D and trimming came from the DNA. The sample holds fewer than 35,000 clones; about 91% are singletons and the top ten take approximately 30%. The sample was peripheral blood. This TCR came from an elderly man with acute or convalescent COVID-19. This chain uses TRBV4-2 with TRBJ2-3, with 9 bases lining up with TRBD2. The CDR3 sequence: CASSQVSSGAGGADTQYF. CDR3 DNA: TGTGCCAGCAGCCAAGTTTCTTCTGGAGCGGGAGGCGCAGATACGCAGTATTTT.